These 3 T cell receptor beta chains were sequenced from one sample in a study of blood T cell repertoires in COVID-19. The data were produced by immunoSEQ multiplex PCR, yet TCRdb's version contains in-frame clones alone and is incomplete. This table has about 200,000 clones, around 80% appearing once. Sequenced sample: peripheral blood. These receptors originate from a woman between 65 and 79 years old with acute or convalescent COVID-19.

This clone was seen a few times. The rearrangement joins TRBV5-4 to TRBJ1-2, with 9 nucleotides matching TRBD1. The CDR3 length is 15 residues. Looked up from germline, CDR1 is SGHNT and CDR2 is YYREEE (reference sequence). V lost 3 bases, J lost 4 bases, and 7 bases stayed unmatched. This chain's CDR3 is CASSSRQGGAYGYTF. The CDR3 coding sequence is TGTGCCAGCAGCTCACGACAGGGGGGTGCCTATGGCTACACCTTC.

This chain links TRBV6-1 with TRBJ2-7; 8 bases agree with TRBD1. Per the germline V gene, CDR1 is MNHNS and CDR2 is SASEGT. V lost 4 bases to trimming and J lost 8 bases; unmatched junction nucleotides: 16. The length of the CDR3 is 16 residues. The CDR3 DNA is TGTGCCAGCAGTGCTCCACCGCGACAGGGGTTTTTGAAGCAGTACTTC. Translating it yields CASSAPPRQGFLKQYF.

The V gene is TRBV6-1, the J gene TRBJ1-5; 7 bases fit TRBD1. Trimming took 2 bases from V and 0 from J; bases not matched to a gene: 10. Germline values: CDR1 MNHNS, CDR2 SASEGT. The CDR3 sequence is 18 residues long. CDR3 loop: CASSEIGGTAYSNQPQHF. The DNA for the CDR3 is TGTGCCAGCAGTGAAATTGGAGGGACAGCCTATAGCAATCAGCCCCAGCATTTT.